This T cell receptor beta chain was sequenced for a study of shared clonotypes between healthy human individuals. Study results and caveats: Larger estimated richness was generally seen in naive subsets than in memory subsets. The genetic and exposure-history diversity represented was limited by few donors. Sorted-subset sequencing, rarefaction showed, was incomplete despite large depth.

In germline, CDR1 is LNHDA, CDR2 SQIVND (reference sequence). Trimming left V 5 bases short and J 3 bases short, with 17 bases between. The CDR3 spans 16 residues. Execution of the assay was at deep level. Repertoires were generated with immunoSEQ multiplex PCR, while TCRdb's copy carries only in-frame clones and drops some. This sample has around 700,000 clones, with about two thirds found just once. Points on this clone: Its antigen is currently unknown.

The chain links TRBV19 to TRBJ1-5; the D gene is possibly TRBD1 (6 bases). The sample taken for sequencing was memory CD4+ T cells sorted from blood. Regarding subset: CD45RA-negative fraction. This TCR was sampled from a woman in her twenties or thirties in good health. The CDR3 protein is CASSGGTPGPNQPQHF. Written as DNA, the CDR3 is TGTGCCAGTAGTGGAGGGACACCCGGACCCAATCAGCCCCAGCATTTT.